Presented here are 16 T cell receptor beta chains from one specimen sequenced in a study of spatial heterogeneity in lung cancer. TCRdb re-called the 5' RACE reads with MiXCR, one entry per CDR3 protein. The sample consists of 20,000 or so distinct CDR3 sequences, approximately 3% of them appearing once. The time point here: sample taken at primary tumor resection. Unsorted whole RNA from tumor, nontumor lung or frozen PBMC underwent sequencing. The starting material was PBMCs, obtained at surgery. These receptor sequences come from a female donor with early-stage non-small cell lung cancer.

In this sample, this clonotype turned up many times. The chain joins TRBV10-1 to TRBJ2-7; 10 nucleotides agree with TRBD1. Trimming at V came to 3 bases and at J to 3 bases, leaving 5 bases not matched to a gene. CDR1 WNHNN and CDR2 SYGVQD come from the germline V gene (reference sequence). CDR3 size: 15 residues. The CDR3 nucleotides are TGCGCCAGCAGTGAATCTAGGACAGGGGGCTACGAGCAGTACTTC. Translating it yields CASSESRTGGYEQYF.

This clonotype was recorded at least ten times. The chain carries TRBV30 and TRBJ2-2; maybe TRBD1 (6 bases). Germline CDR1 and CDR2: GTSNPN and SVGIG (reference sequence). V was cut by 5 bases and J by 6 bases, with 13 bases left in between. The CDR3 is made up of 13 amino acids. CDR3 coding DNA: TGTGCCTGGGCCCAGACAGGCCCCGGGGAGCTGTTTTTT. It specifies CAWAQTGPGELFF.

This clonotype was observed many times. The J gene is TRBJ2-3, the V gene TRBV5-6, with 13 positions matching TRBD2. The V gene's germline CDR1 is SGHDT and CDR2 YYEEEE. CDR3 length: 15 amino acids. V trimming: 6 bases; J trimming: 5 bases; junction bases outside the gene matches: 6. The CDR3 sequence is CASNQGLAGVDTQYF. For the CDR3, the DNA is TGTGCCAGCAACCAAGGACTAGCGGGAGTAGATACGCAGTATTTT.

By frequency in the sample, this clonotype is medium-sized. This chain connects TRBV7-9 to TRBJ1-5; D remains unclear. This CDR3 spans 16 amino acids. Per germline, CDR1 SEHNR and CDR2 FQNEAQ (reference sequence). Between the trimmed V and J ends, which lost 1 base and 3 bases, there was a span of 13 bases. DNA for the CDR3: TGTGCCAGCAGCTTAGGGATAGGACTGAACAATCAGCCCCAGCATTTT. Its protein is CASSLGIGLNNQPQHF.

This clonotype was counted many times. This chain uses TRBV9 with TRBJ1-6; D possibly corresponds to TRBD1 (6 bases). The CDR3 runs to 15 residues. Per germline, CDR1 SGDLS and CDR2 YYNGEE. The V gene lost 0 bases and the J gene lost 6 bases, with 10 bases spanning the gap. The CDR3 DNA reads TGTGCCAGCAGCGTAGATTCGGGGGCTAATTCACCCCTCCACTTT. Translated, it gives CASSVDSGANSPLHF.

This clonotype was counted many times. This chain joins TRBV3-1 and TRBJ1-1; D is unresolved. V dropped 3 bases and J dropped 9 bases, with 11 bases sitting between them. From germline, CDR1 is LGHDT and CDR2 YNNKEL (reference sequence). The CDR3 is 12 residues long. This CDR3 reads CASSHALTQAFF. CDR3 sequence (DNA): TGTGCCAGCAGCCACGCCTTAACCCAAGCTTTCTTT. Using reference TRBV3-1 and TRBJ1-1 for the parts outside the CDR3, the full variable domain is DTAVSQTPKYLVTQMGNDKSIKCEQNLGHDTMYWYKQDSKKFLKIMFSYNNKELIINETVPNRFSPKSPDKAHLNLHINSLELGDSAVYFCASSHALTQAFFGQGTRLTVV.

This clonotype was picked up many times. The chain employs TRBV20-1 and TRBJ2-1, with 9 nucleotides matching TRBD2. With V trimmed by 6 bases and J by 4 bases, 7 bases remained unmatched. The CDR3 is 14 residues long. Germline lookup yields CDR1 DFQATT and CDR2 SNEGSKA (reference sequence). CDR3 in amino acids: CSAFQGLAYNEQFF. CDR3 bases: TGCAGTGCCTTCCAGGGACTAGCTTACAATGAGCAGTTCTTC.

This clonotype was recorded at least ten times. V is TRBV14 and J is TRBJ2-1; 13 positions match TRBD2. From germline, CDR1 is SGHDN and CDR2 FVKESK. The trim removed 5 bases at V and 1 base at J, leaving 11 bases unmatched. This CDR3 comprises 19 residues. CDR3 region: CASSLPGLAGERSYNEQFF. The CDR3 nucleotides are TGTGCCAGCAGCTTACCAGGACTAGCGGGAGAACGGTCCTACAATGAGCAGTTCTTC.

This clonotype was recorded many times. The chain uses TRBV6-2 or TRBV6-3 and TRBJ2-7; a possible D gene is TRBD2 (5 bases). The CDR3 spans 13 residues. Germline CDR1 MNHEY, CDR2 SVGEGT. The V end was cut by 7 bases, the J end by 2 bases, with 12 bases between. The CDR3 DNA is TGTGCCAGCAAAGCGGAAACCCCCTACGAGCAGTACTTC. Its protein is CASKAETPYEQYF.

This clonotype was counted at least ten times. This chain joins TRBV5-1 and TRBJ2-1, with 10 bases lining up with TRBD2. Germline values: CDR1 SGHRS, CDR2 YFSETQ. The CDR3 totals 14 residues. The J segment lost 7 bases and the V segment lost 2 bases, leaving 3 bases of the junction unmatched. For the CDR3, the DNA is TGCGCCAGCAGCTTAGCGGGAGGGCGGAATGAGCAGTTCTTC. Protein sequence: CASSLAGGRNEQFF.

In this sample, this clonotype turned up many times. The chain is built from TRBV6-4 and TRBJ2-3, with 7 bases matching TRBD2. The CDR3 is made up of 13 amino acids. Germline V lookup: CDR1 MRHNA, CDR2 SNTAGT. V lost 8 bases and J lost 2; bases outside the gene matches: 4. Here the CDR3 DNA reads TGTGCCAGCGGAGCGGGGCACACAGATACGCAGTATTTT. Amino acid sequence: CASGAGHTDTQYF.

This clonotype has at least ten counts. The CDR3 end shows no conserved phenylalanine or tryptophan, and so a read error is likely. The CDR3 DNA sequence: TGTGCCAGCAGCTTTTTTGGACGGAACGATATTCAGTACCTC. It specifies CASSFFGRNDIQYL. The chain is built from TRBV7-2 and TRBJ2-4; D not resolved. Germline V gene sequence: CDR1 SGHTA, CDR2 FQGNSA. The V end lost 3 bases, the J end lost 10 bases, and 16 bases lay between the germline ends. The CDR3 extends over 14 amino acids.

There are a few counts of this clonotype. A much bigger clone sits one base away, suggesting this may be a read error. The rearrangement joins TRBV29-1 to TRBJ2-5, with 11 bases identical to TRBD2. CDR1 is SQVTM and CDR2 is ANQGSEA in the germline V gene. The junction had 7 bases not matched to a gene; V was cut back by 4 bases and J by 0 bases. CDR3 length equals 16 residues. The CDR3 loop reads CSVVRAGLADQETQYF. The CDR3 DNA reads TGCAGCGTTGTGAGGGCGGGACTAGCGGACCAAGAGACCCAGTACTTC.

This clonotype was detected many times. The CDR3 region is CASSDPSTYEQYF. In nucleotides, the CDR3 is TGTGCCAGCAGTGACCCCAGTACCTACGAGCAGTACTTC. The gene calls are TRBV2 and TRBJ2-7; D gene unclear. The ends were cut back, 3 bases at V and 2 bases at J, with 8 bases in the middle. The germline V gene has CDR1 SNHLY and CDR2 FYNNEI. The CDR3 covers 13 residues.

The sample holds a few counts of this clonotype. The chain combines TRBV5-1 with TRBJ2-2, with D unclear. CDR1 is SGHRS, CDR2 YFSETQ, per germline. Deletions cut 1 base from V and 0 bases from J, with 7 bases between. This CDR3 contains 15 residues. The CDR3 is CASSLNGANTGELFF. The DNA of the CDR3 is TGCGCCAGCAGCTTGAACGGAGCGAACACCGGGGAGCTGTTTTTT.

This clonotype showed up many times. The chain uses TRBV27 and TRBJ2-1; the match to TRBD2 covers 9 bases. The CDR3 is 15 amino acids. The junction had 8 bases not matched to a gene; V was cut back by 10 bases and J by 1 base. CDR1 MNHEY and CDR2 SMNVEV come from the germline V gene (reference sequence). Here the CDR3 DNA reads TGTGCCATCAAATCTAGCGGGACGTCCTACAATGAGCAGTTCTTC. It codes for CAIKSSGTSYNEQFF.